These 18 T cell receptor beta chains were all obtained from the same sample, sequenced in a study of T cell responses to AZD1222 COVID-19 vaccine. Libraries were prepared by immunoSEQ multiplex PCR; TCRdb keeps only in-frame clonotypes and omits some of them. The data contain more than 85,000 clones, around four fifths of them singletons. The material was peripheral blood, obtained on day 0 of AZD1222 vaccination. The receptors originated from an adult in good health.

The chain couples TRBV10-3 to TRBJ2-7, with 11 bases that match TRBD1. V dropped 3 bases and J dropped 7; count of bases not matched to a gene: 5. This CDR3 spans 14 amino acids. CDR1 and CDR2 from the germline V gene are ENHRY and SYGVKD. The CDR3 region is CAISDGQGAGEQYF. Here the CDR3 DNA reads TGTGCCATCAGTGATGGACAGGGGGCTGGAGAGCAGTACTTC.

This rearrangement joins TRBV12-3 or TRBV12-4 to TRBJ1-2; 7 bases line up with TRBD1. This CDR3 is built from 13 residues. Germline trimming cut 5 bases from V and 6 bases from J; bases unmatched to any gene: 6. Written as DNA, the CDR3 is TGTGCCAGCAGTCCGACAGGGAGCGATGGCTACACCTTC. Translated, it gives CASSPTGSDGYTF.

A few counts support this clone. The genes are TRBV11-3 and TRBJ2-1, with 13 bases aligning to TRBD2. V lost 2 bases to trimming and J lost 6 bases; unmatched junction nucleotides: 1. The CDR3 is 15 amino acids. Germline CDR1 reads SGHNT; CDR2 reads YENEEA. CDR3 protein: CASSLRLAGGNEQFF. Written as DNA, the CDR3 is TGTGCCAGCAGCTTAAGACTAGCGGGAGGCAATGAGCAGTTCTTC.

The chain links TRBV10-3 to TRBJ2-3; D is undetermined. Per germline, CDR1 ENHRY and CDR2 SYGVKD. CDR3 size: 14 residues. Trimming stripped 2 bases from V and 1 base from J, with 7 bases between. In nucleotides, the CDR3 is TGTGCCATCAGTGAGAGTGGGGGCACAGATACGCAGTATTTT. Residues: CAISESGGTDTQYF.

The rearrangement uses TRBV4-2 and TRBJ2-7; D uncertain. Germline loops: CDR1 LGHNA, CDR2 YNFKEQ. The CDR3 runs to 16 residues. The germline V and J ends were trimmed by 0 bases and 2 bases, with 14 bases remaining between them. CDR3: CASSQEGSTYAYEQYF. CDR3 nucleotide sequence: TGTGCCAGCAGCCAAGAAGGCAGTACCTACGCCTACGAGCAGTACTTC.

V gene TRBV5-1 combines with J gene TRBJ2-1; D is unclear. Germline CDR1 and CDR2: SGHRS and YFSETQ. This CDR3 spans 15 amino acids. V dropped 4 bases and J dropped 3 bases, with 14 bases sitting between them. The CDR3 DNA is TGCGCCAGCAGCCTCCTGTTTGGGGTCTACAATGAGCAGTTCTTC. Translation: CASSLLFGVYNEQFF. The whole variable domain, remainder taken from reference TRBV5-1 and TRBJ2-1, is KAGVTQTPRYLIKTRGQQVTLSCSPISGHRSVSWYQQTPGQGLQFLFEYFSETQRNKGNFPGRFSGRQFSNSRSEMNVSTLELGDSALYLCASSLLFGVYNEQFFGPGTRLTVL.

The chain uses TRBV11-3 and TRBJ2-1; 10 bases match TRBD2. Germline V gives CDR1 SGHNT, CDR2 YENEEA. V gave up 5 bases and J gave up 4 bases; unmatched junction bases: 14. The CDR3 is 18 residues long. The DNA for the CDR3 is TGTGCCAGCAGCCCGCATAGCGACTTAGCGGGAGGTTACAATGAGCAGTTCTTC. It translates to CASSPHSDLAGGYNEQFF.

The gene calls are TRBV27 and TRBJ2-7; 7 bases line up with TRBD1. Looked up from germline, CDR1 is MNHEY and CDR2 is SMNVEV (reference sequence). Trimming cost V 2 bases and J 5 bases; bases outside gene matches: 9. This CDR3 has 15 residues. The DNA for the CDR3 is TGTGCCAGCAGTTTACTCCAGGGGGAGTGGGACGAGCAGTACTTC. As protein: CASSLLQGEWDEQYF.

J is TRBJ1-2 and V is TRBV3-1 (or the pseudogene TRBV3-2), with D uncertain. CDR3 length: 12 amino acids. V lost 1 base and J lost 7, with 7 bases in between. Germline CDR1 and CDR2: LGHDT and YNNKEL (reference sequence). The CDR3 coding sequence is TGTGCCAGCAGCCAAGTCGAAGTTGGCTACACCTTC. It translates to CASSQVEVGYTF.

The gene calls are TRBV18 and TRBJ2-7; D gene ambiguous. This CDR3 is 14 amino acids long. V lost 2 bases and J lost 3, with 11 bases in between. Looked up from germline, CDR1 is KGHSH and CDR2 is LQKENI. CDR3 DNA: TGTGCCAGCTCACCAGGTAGAGGCCACTACGAGCAGTACTTC. It is translated as CASSPGRGHYEQYF. Full variable domain (rest looked up from reference TRBV18 and TRBJ2-7): NAGVMQNPRHLVRRRGQEARLRCSPMKGHSHVYWYRQLPEEGLKFMVYLQKENIIDESGMPKERFSAEFPKEGPSILRIQQVVRGDSAAYFCASSPGRGHYEQYFGPGTRLTVT.

The chain carries TRBV5-1 and TRBJ2-7, with D unresolved. The germline V gene has CDR1 SGHRS and CDR2 YFSETQ. V dropped 4 bases and J dropped 0 bases, with 11 bases sitting between them. The CDR3 is 14 residues long. The CDR3 here is CASSPEGNSYEQYF. The CDR3 DNA follows: TGCGCCAGCAGCCCTGAAGGGAACTCCTACGAGCAGTACTTC.

The chain employs TRBV10-2 and TRBJ2-1; 11 bases are a match to TRBD2. Germline CDR1 and CDR2: WSHSY and SAAADI. J lost 0 bases, V lost 6 bases, and 1 base had no gene match. CDR3 size: 15 residues. The CDR3 loop reads CASRGLAGSYNEQFF. CDR3 nucleotides: TGCGCCAGCAGAGGACTAGCGGGCTCCTACAATGAGCAGTTCTTC.

This rearrangement joins TRBV3-1 (or the pseudogene TRBV3-2) to TRBJ1-1, with D perhaps TRBD1 (5 bases). Between the trimmed V and J ends, which lost 5 bases and 2 bases, there was a span of 9 bases. The CDR3 is 13 amino acids. Germline CDR1 and CDR2: LGHDT and YNNKEL (reference sequence). In DNA, the CDR3 is TGTGCCAGCAGCTTGGGGGATAACACTGAAGCTTTCTTT. Its translation is CASSLGDNTEAFF.

V gene TRBV14 combines with J gene TRBJ2-1; TRBD2 agrees at 9 bases. The length of the CDR3 is 15 residues. Germline lookup yields CDR1 SGHDN and CDR2 FVKESK. Unmatched junction bases numbered 2, after V lost 1 base and J lost 4 bases. CDR3 sequence reads: CASSQGLAVYNEQFF. The CDR3 region has the DNA TGTGCCAGCAGCCAAGGACTAGCGGTATACAATGAGCAGTTCTTC.

This clone was detected once. This chain connects TRBV3-1 (or the pseudogene TRBV3-2) to TRBJ2-5, with D possibly TRBD2 on 5 matching bases. V gave up 4 bases and J gave up 4 bases, with 10 bases separating them. The CDR3 has 13 residues. Germline-derived CDR1 and CDR2 are LGHDT and YNNKEL (reference sequence). This chain's CDR3 is CASSLREGETQYF. The CDR3 DNA sequence: TGTGCCAGCAGCCTCCGAGAGGGAGAGACCCAGTACTTC.

This chain joins TRBV5-4 and TRBJ2-7; 9 nucleotides agree with TRBD1. After removal of 5 bases from V and 5 bases from J, the junction contained 2 bases not matched to a gene. CDR1 is SGHNT and CDR2 is YYREEE in the germline V gene (reference sequence). The CDR3 sequence is 12 residues long. DNA of the CDR3: TGTGCCAGCAGAAGGACAGGGGACGAGCAGTACTTC. It codes for CASRRTGDEQYF.

The chain employs TRBV6-5 and TRBJ1-2, with a weak D call TRBD1 (6 bases). The V and J ends lost 5 bases and 6 bases respectively, with 16 bases between them. The CDR3 totals 14 residues. In germline, CDR1 is MNHEY, CDR2 SVGAGI. CDR3 bases: TGTGCCAGCAGTCCAGGGGTACGGGTGCATGGCTACACCTTC. Protein product: CASSPGVRVHGYTF.

The chain carries TRBV3-1 (or the pseudogene TRBV3-2) and TRBJ2-2, with D perhaps matching TRBD1 (6 bases). Between the trimmed V and J ends, which lost 8 bases and 1 base, there was a span of 11 bases. This CDR3 has 14 amino acids. Looked up from germline, CDR1 is LGHDT and CDR2 is YNNKEL (reference sequence). The CDR3 DNA is TGTGCCAGCGGTTCAGGGGTGAACACCGGGGAGCTGTTTTTT. Its translation: CASGSGVNTGELFF.